Listed below are T cell receptor beta chains from one sample, sequenced in a study of T cell repertoires in cytomegalovirus infection. Their antigens are not known. Via MiXCR, TCRdb re-called the reads, giving one row per CDR3 protein. In the table there are fewer than 850,000 distinct CDR3 sequences, around 29% of which are singletons. Source: cultured CD8+ T cells from PBMCs, taken from culture after CMV antigen stimulation. All receptors derive from a human donor in good health (CMV status not recorded). Some clones in this sample may be carry-over from other donors' samples. Both conserved end residues are part of each CDR3.

v_call cdr3_aa
TRBV7-9 CASSQNHEQFF
TRBV11-3 CASSYRTSSYNEQFF
TRBV7-9 CASSLAGGTAGRKQFF
TRBV10-3 CAIKRRGGQPNTEAFF
TRBV5-1 CASVGNDTDTQYF
TRBV7-6 CASSYLGQGRVAEQFF
TRBV19 CASTHGQGWTYEQYF
TRBV24-1 CATSDPETPNYGYTF
TRBV19 CASLGRVHTEAFF
TRBV5-1 CASSPRTGPYEKLFF
TRBV6-1 CASIFLKGPEQFF
TRBV7-8 CASSLANEKLFF
TRBV7-2 CASSLAALNRGLRTDTQYF
TRBV29-1 CSVEQGASSFF
TRBV27 CASSLIKTGEAFF
TRBV20-1 CSATEYNEQFF
TRBV28 CASRTSGGTNEQFF
TRBV6-1 CASIPKVGGGQPQHF
TRBV12-3/TRBV12-4 CASRDNGANYGYTF
TRBV24-1 CATSDIQSGDQETQYF
TRBV20-1 CSARDRDTLYSGDTQYF
TRBV9 CASGGTVHNEQFF
TRBV7-6 CASSRDLKGSRNSPLHF
TRBV27 CASRPPGRTYNEQFF
TRBV12-3/TRBV12-4 CASSPLTGSIYEQYF
TRBV5-4 CASSLEGRNSPLHF
TRBV7-8 CASSLMAGPSTDTQYF
TRBV4-1 CASSQDWGAKDEQFF
TRBV7-8 CASSRGPYNEQFF
TRBV19 CASSFLVGSGLKLFF
TRBV6-1 CASTTSWGGGFYEQYF
TRBV7-2 CASSFRAGTEAFF
TRBV19 CASSIAGGINEQYF